The next 3 T cell receptor beta chains were all read from a single sample in a study of shared clonotypes between healthy human individuals (dated by TCRdb to 2020 to 2021). The library was built by means of the immunoSEQ multiplex PCR assay. In TCRdb, the immuneACCESS table is reduced to in-frame sequences with V and J assigned. These tables do not hold every clone; where another copy was compared, an unresolved V gene accounts for under half, and the others remain unexplained. The sample contains 2 million to 2.5 million clones, around 93% of them found a single time. Jointly, the top ten make up 0.37% of the sample. Sequenced sample: naive CD4+ T cells from PBMCs. The label giving this sample's cell subset or site can be read as: CD45RA+ positively selected. The receptors were sampled from a young man in good health. Some clones in this sample may be carry-over from other donors' samples.

The V and J genes are TRBV15 and TRBJ2-7; no clear D gene. V lost 5 bases and J 0 bases, leaving 8 bases between the germline ends. The length of the CDR3 is 13 residues. Germline V CDR1 and CDR2: LNHNV, YYDKDF (reference sequence). CDR3 sequence: CATSRVSSYEQYF. CDR3 in DNA: TGTGCCACCAGCCGAGTCAGCTCCTACGAGCAGTACTTC.

CDR3 protein: CASSERTGSLYEQYF. In nucleotides, the CDR3 is TGTGCCAGCAGTGAGAGAACAGGGAGTCTATACGAGCAGTACTTC. The genes are TRBV2 and TRBJ2-7; D possibly corresponds to TRBD1 (6 bases). Germline CDR1 and CDR2: SNHLY and FYNNEI. CDR3 size: 15 residues. With 3 bases removed from V and 4 bases from J, the gap between germline ends came to 16 bases. The full variable domain, with the rest looked up from reference TRBV2 and TRBJ2-7, is EPEVTQTPSHQVTQMGQEVILRCVPISNHLYFYWYRQILGQKVEFLVSFYNNEISEKSEIFDDQFSVERPDGSNFTLKIRSTKLEDSAMYFCASSERTGSLYEQYFGPGTRLTVT.

This chain links TRBV5-1 with TRBJ2-2; 11 bases are a match to TRBD2. Germline V gene lookup returns CDR1 SGHRS and CDR2 YFSETQ. The CDR3 runs to 16 residues. With V trimmed by 2 bases and J by 7 bases, 7 bases remained unmatched. The CDR3 protein is CASSFIAGGRIGELFF. The CDR3 DNA reads TGCGCCAGCAGCTTCATAGCGGGAGGGAGGATCGGGGAGCTGTTTTTT.